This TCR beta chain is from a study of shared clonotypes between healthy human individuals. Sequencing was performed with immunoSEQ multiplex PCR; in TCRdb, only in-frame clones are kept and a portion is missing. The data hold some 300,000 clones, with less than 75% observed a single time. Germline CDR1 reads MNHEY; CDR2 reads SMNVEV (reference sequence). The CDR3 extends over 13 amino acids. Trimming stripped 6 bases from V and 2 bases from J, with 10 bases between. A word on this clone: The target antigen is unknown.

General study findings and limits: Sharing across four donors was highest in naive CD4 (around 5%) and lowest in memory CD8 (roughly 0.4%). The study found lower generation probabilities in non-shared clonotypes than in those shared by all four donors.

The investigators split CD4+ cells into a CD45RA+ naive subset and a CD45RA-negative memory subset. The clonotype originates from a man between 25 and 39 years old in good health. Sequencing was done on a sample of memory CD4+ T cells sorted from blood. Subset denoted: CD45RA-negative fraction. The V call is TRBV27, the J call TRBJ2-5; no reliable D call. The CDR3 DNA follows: TGTGCCAGCAGCTACACCGGACAAGAGACCCAGTACTTC. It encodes CASSYTGQETQYF.